These 12 T cell receptor beta chains were sequenced from one sample in a study of regulatory T cells in long-lasting Graves disease. Stated time point: persistent/refractory GD, antithyroid drugs over 5 years with positive TRAb. RNA isolated from PBMCs was used to make the TCR library. The authors built TCR beta libraries using iRepertoire HTBI primers and Arm-PCR of CDR3 regions. MiXCR was run by TCRdb on the multiplex PCR reads, yielding one entry per CDR3 protein. The sample has around 430,000 distinct CDR3 sequences, roughly 23% seen once. The material was peripheral blood mononuclear cells (PBMCs), obtained when the disease was refractory, from a patient treated with antithyroid drugs. The source of these receptors is a female donor with Graves disease.

The J gene is TRBJ1-5, the V gene TRBV5-1, with unresolved D. This CDR3 spans 15 amino acids. Germline V gives CDR1 SGHRS, CDR2 YFSETQ. Trimming shortened V by 0 bases and J by 1 base, and 8 bases separated the two germline ends. CDR3 region: CASSLDSESNQPQHF. CDR3 bases: TGCGCCAGCAGCTTGGACTCGGAGAGCAATCAGCCCCAGCATTTT.

A word on this clonotype: Given a much more abundant clone one base away, this may be a read error. The chain joins TRBV11-2 to TRBJ2-2, with TRBD2 as a possible D gene (5 bases). There are 11 residues in the CDR3. Per germline, CDR1 SGHAT and CDR2 FQNNGV. CDR3 protein: CASSLAGELLF. In nucleotides, the CDR3 is TGTGCCAGCAGCTTGGCCGGGGAGCTGCTTTTT. The whole variable domain, filled in from reference TRBV11-2 and TRBJ2-2, reads EAGVAQSPRYKIIEKRQSVAFWCNPISGHATLYWYQQILGQGPKLLIQFQNNGVVDDSQLPKDRFSAERLKGVDSTLKIQPAKLEDSAVYLCASSLAGELLFGEGSRLTVL.

J is TRBJ1-5 and V is TRBV30; weak D call: TRBD1 (5 bases). Trimming removed 1 base from V and 13 bases from J, with 20 bases in between. Germline loops: CDR1 GTSNPN, CDR2 SVGIG (reference sequence). The CDR3 runs to 14 residues. The CDR3 loop is CAWSEDSGGTNQHF. The CDR3 bases are TGTGCCTGGAGTGAAGACAGTGGTGGGACTAATCAGCATTTT.

A single count supports this clonotype. The genes are TRBV5-1 and TRBJ1-1; D is unresolved. The V gene lost 4 bases and the J gene lost 9 bases, with 16 bases spanning the gap. This CDR3 is 13 amino acids long. Per the germline V gene, CDR1 is SGHRS and CDR2 is YFSETQ. CDR3 nucleotides: TGCGCCAGCAGCCCGGTTACCGGGGTTCAAGCTTTCTTT. It codes for CASSPVTGVQAFF.

The sample holds a few counts of this clonotype. This may be a read error: a much more frequent sequence differs by one nucleotide. The chain couples TRBV2 to TRBJ2-7; TRBD1 might be the D (6 bases). Trimming shortened V by 5 bases and J by 2 bases, and 7 bases separated the two germline ends. CDR1 is SNHLY and CDR2 is FYNNEI in the germline V gene. This CDR3 is built from 12 residues. The CDR3 reads CASSWTAYEQYF. CDR3 DNA sequence: TGTGCCAGCAGTTGGACAGCCTACGAGCAGTACTTC.

The chain uses TRBV27 and TRBJ1-2; no definite D call. The V gene's germline CDR1 is MNHEY and CDR2 SMNVEV (reference sequence). Deletions cut 0 bases from V and 6 bases from J, with 8 bases between. CDR3 length equals 13 residues. The CDR3 DNA reads TGTGCCAGCAGTTTATCAGGGTGGGATGGCTACACCTTC. Encoded protein: CASSLSGWDGYTF.

This clonotype was counted many times. V is TRBV6-1 and J is TRBJ2-7; D gene ambiguous. Trimming took 6 bases from V and 4 from J, leaving 7 bases between them. The CDR3 spans 11 residues. The germline V gene has CDR1 MNHNS and CDR2 SASEGT. Written as DNA, the CDR3 is TGTGCCAGCAGCCCCCCGTACGAGCAGTACTTC. Protein product: CASSPPYEQYF.

The rearrangement joins TRBV5-6 to TRBJ2-2; 11 bases fit TRBD2. The J segment lost 4 bases and the V segment lost 1 base, leaving 12 bases of the junction unmatched. The germline V gene encodes CDR1 SGHDT and CDR2 YYEEEE. This CDR3 is built from 19 residues. For the CDR3, the DNA is TGTGCCAGCAGCTTGCCACGGACTAGCGGGCAAACGGGCACCGGGGAGCTGTTTTTT. Protein sequence: CASSLPRTSGQTGTGELFF. The complete variable domain, with remaining parts taken from reference TRBV5-6 and TRBJ2-2, reads DAGVTQSPTHLIKTRGQQVTLRCSPKSGHDTVSWYQQALGQGPQFIFQYYEEEERQRGNFPDRFSGHQFPNYSSELNVNALLLGDSALYLCASSLPRTSGQTGTGELFFGEGSRLTVL.

This clonotype was observed many times. The chain couples TRBV6-1 to TRBJ2-5, with unresolved D. Deletions cut 5 bases from V and 2 bases from J, with 15 bases between. The CDR3 covers 15 residues. Germline values: CDR1 MNHNS, CDR2 SASEGT. The CDR3 coding sequence is TGTGCCAGCAGTCCGTCGCAGCTTTGGCAAGAGACCCAGTACTTC. Its translation: CASSPSQLWQETQYF.

A few counts support this clonotype. V and J are TRBV5-4 and TRBJ1-6, with a possible D match to TRBD1 (5 bases). Deletions cut 4 bases from V and 5 bases from J, with 16 bases between. Germline-derived CDR1 and CDR2 are SGHNT and YYREEE (reference sequence). CDR3 length: 16 amino acids. The chain's CDR3 is CASSPVSAGNNSPLHF. The CDR3 region has the DNA TGTGCCAGCAGCCCGGTCTCGGCAGGGAATAATTCACCCCTCCACTTT.

This clonotype was seen a few times. The chain employs TRBV6-1 and TRBJ2-3; a possible D gene is TRBD2 (5 bases). The CDR3 runs to 13 residues. Trimming left V 4 bases short and J 6 bases short, with 11 bases between. CDR1 and CDR2 from the germline V gene are MNHNS and SASEGT. CDR3 bases: TGTGCCAGCAGTGTAGGACTGGGGGATACGCAGTATTTT. This codes for CASSVGLGDTQYF.

Turning to this clonotype: A clone one base away is much larger, so this may be a read error. The chain is built from TRBV2 and TRBJ1-1; weak D call: TRBD1 (5 bases). Germline CDR1 is SNHLY and CDR2 is FYNNEI. CDR3 length: 15 residues. Here the CDR3 reads CASSPPWGRGTGAFF. Written as DNA, the CDR3 is TGTGCCAGCAGTCCCCCATGGGGCCGGGGGACTGGAGCTTTCTTT.